This entry lists 27 T cell receptor beta chains sequenced from one sample in a study of blood T cell repertoires in COVID-19 (dated by TCRdb to 2020 to 2021). The library was built by means of the immunoSEQ multiplex PCR assay. TCRdb limited this immuneACCESS table to in-frame rearrangements with V and J called. A share of clones is missing; checked studies link under half to unresolved V genes, and the rest is unexplained. Present in this sample are 90,000 to 130,000 clones, around 86% of which were seen just once. The ten largest clones add up to more than 3.5% of the sample. Sample: peripheral blood. The receptors were sampled from a woman in her seventies with acute or convalescent COVID-19.

This clone was observed a handful of times. The chain couples TRBV25-1 to TRBJ2-3; a possible D gene is TRBD2 (5 bases). Trimming removed 7 bases from V and 0 bases from J, with 11 bases in between. CDR3 length equals 14 residues. Germline V gene lookup returns CDR1 MGHDK and CDR2 SYGVNS. CDR3 sequence: CASTSGPSTDTQYF. CDR3 nucleotide sequence: TGTGCCAGCACAAGCGGCCCTAGCACAGATACGCAGTATTTT.

This clone has a handful of counts. V and J are TRBV5-6 and TRBJ2-7, with a weak D call TRBD2 (6 bases). The CDR3 runs to 15 residues. The V and J ends lost 4 bases and 0 bases respectively, with 14 bases between them. Germline CDR1 is SGHDT and CDR2 is YYEEEE. The CDR3 DNA follows: TGTGCCAGCAGCCCCCCGGGGGTGGCCTCCTACGAGCAGTACTTC. Protein: CASSPPGVASYEQYF.

This clone was seen more than once but under ten times. J is TRBJ1-5 and V is TRBV7-9, with TRBD1 identical over 7 bases. Losses at the gene ends were 0 bases for V and 6 bases for J; bases not matched to a gene: 5. Germline V CDR1 and CDR2: SEHNR, FQNEAQ (reference sequence). The CDR3 has 15 amino acids. The CDR3: CASSLAETGSQPQHF. The CDR3 coding sequence is TGTGCCAGCAGCTTAGCTGAGACAGGGAGTCAGCCCCAGCATTTT.

The V call is TRBV27, the J call TRBJ1-1, with 7 bases that match TRBD1. The V gene end was trimmed by 5 bases and the J gene end by 1 base; junction bases not matched to a gene: 4. Germline CDR1 and CDR2: MNHEY and SMNVEV (reference sequence). The length of the CDR3 is 14 residues. CDR3 loop: CASSHRDRNTEAFF. The CDR3 DNA follows: TGTGCCAGCAGTCACCGGGACAGGAACACTGAAGCTTTCTTT.

This chain joins TRBV29-1 and TRBJ1-2; D might be TRBD1 (6 bases). Germline V gives CDR1 SQVTM, CDR2 ANQGSEA. The germline V and J ends were trimmed by 4 bases and 5 bases, with 11 bases remaining between them. This CDR3 comprises 12 residues. The CDR3 is CSVGTGNYGYTF. DNA of the CDR3: TGCAGCGTTGGTACAGGGAATTATGGCTACACCTTC.

The genes are TRBV5-1 and TRBJ1-5; 7 positions agree with TRBD1. The CDR3 sequence is 19 residues long. Germline CDR1 SGHRS, CDR2 YFSETQ. V lost 6 bases to trimming and J lost 5 bases; unmatched junction nucleotides: 23. CDR3 protein: CASIHQSGTVRGGYQPQHF. The CDR3, as DNA: TGCGCCAGCATACACCAGTCCGGGACAGTGAGAGGGGGGTATCAGCCCCAGCATTTT.

This clone was seen only a few times. The V gene is TRBV30, the J gene TRBJ1-4; D is ambiguous. Germline CDR1 is GTSNPN and CDR2 is SVGIG (reference sequence). This CDR3 region has 13 residues. The V end was cut by 2 bases, the J end by 7 bases, with 11 bases between. The CDR3 DNA reads as TGTGCCTGGAGTCAAAGGGAGGGTGAAAAACTGTTTTTT. Translation gives CAWSQREGEKLFF.

This chain joins TRBV2 and TRBJ1-2, with D maybe TRBD1 (5 bases). The CDR3 totals 13 residues. Germline V gives CDR1 SNHLY, CDR2 FYNNEI. Trimming stripped 8 bases from V and 2 bases from J, with 12 bases between. The CDR3 sequence is CASGRQKNYGYTF. In nucleotides, the CDR3 is TGTGCCAGCGGTCGACAGAAAAACTATGGCTACACCTTC.

This clone was counted a few times. This chain connects TRBV4-2 to TRBJ1-6, with a possible D match to TRBD1 (6 bases). The CDR3 runs 17 residues. CDR1 and CDR2 from the germline V gene are LGHNA and YNFKEQ. V was trimmed by 4 bases and J by 5 bases, leaving 18 bases between them. The CDR3 DNA follows: TGTGCCAGCAGCCTGAATTCCCAGGGGAGTAATAATTCACCCCTCCACTTT. This codes for CASSLNSQGSNNSPLHF.

The chain links TRBV7-8 to TRBJ2-3; 7 bases align to TRBD2. Unmatched junction bases numbered 5, after V lost 0 bases and J lost 2 bases. CDR3 length equals 16 residues. Looked up from germline, CDR1 is SGHVS and CDR2 is FQNEAQ. The CDR3 bases are TGTGCCAGCAGCTTAGCGCCTAGCGGATTCACAGATACGCAGTATTTT. Its translation is CASSLAPSGFTDTQYF.

The V call is TRBV4-2, the J call TRBJ2-2, with D possibly matching TRBD2 (6 bases). CDR1 LGHNA and CDR2 YNFKEQ come from the germline V gene. V was trimmed by 3 bases and J by 0 bases, leaving 14 bases between them. The CDR3 is made up of 17 amino acids. CDR3 nucleotide sequence: TGTGCCAGCAGCCAGGATCAGGGACTGACGAACACCGGGGAGCTGTTTTTT. It codes for CASSQDQGLTNTGELFF.

The genes are TRBV27 and TRBJ1-6; 10 bases match TRBD1. The CDR3 spans 16 residues. Germline loops: CDR1 MNHEY, CDR2 SMNVEV (reference sequence). V lost 1 base to trimming and J lost 10 bases; unmatched junction nucleotides: 7. The CDR3: CASSLFPGQGDSPLHF. In nucleotides, the CDR3 is TGTGCCAGCAGTTTATTTCCCGGACAGGGGGACTCACCCCTCCACTTT.

This clone was seen ten or more times. The CDR3 loop is CATREAGAYNEQFF. The CDR3 coding sequence is TGTGCCACCCGAGAAGCGGGGGCCTACAATGAGCAGTTCTTC. The J gene is TRBJ2-1, the V gene TRBV10-3; 8 bases match TRBD2. After removal of 10 bases from V and 2 bases from J, the junction contained 7 bases not matched to a gene. The CDR3 sequence is 14 residues long. CDR1 ENHRY and CDR2 SYGVKD come from the germline V gene.

This clone was found a few times. The chain links TRBV10-1 to TRBJ2-7; 8 positions agree with TRBD2. The trim removed 5 bases at V and 6 bases at J, leaving 12 bases unmatched. Germline V gives CDR1 WNHNN, CDR2 SYGVQD (reference sequence). The CDR3 is 15 residues long. The CDR3 nucleotides are TGCGCCAGCAGTCCCGGGACTAGAAGGAAGGGCGAGCAGTACGTC. It translates to CASSPGTRRKGEQYV.

The chain links TRBV2 to TRBJ1-2; D is possibly TRBD1 (6 bases). The germline CDR1 and CDR2 sequences are SNHLY and FYNNEI. Trimming removed 5 bases from V and 0 bases from J, with 13 bases in between. The CDR3 spans 15 residues. The CDR3 nucleotides are TGTGCCAGCAGTTACAGGGCCCTCACTAACTATGGCTACACCTTC. It codes for CASSYRALTNYGYTF.

This clone appeared a single time. The chain employs TRBV5-1 and TRBJ2-7; a possible D gene is TRBD2 (6 bases). V lost 0 bases to trimming and J lost 6 bases, with 10 bases between them. Germline assignment: CDR1 SGHRS and CDR2 YFSETQ. CDR3 length: 13 residues. The CDR3 is CASSLVSGVEQYF. The CDR3 DNA reads as TGCGCCAGCAGCTTGGTTTCGGGGGTCGAGCAGTACTTC. The entire variable domain, with the rest obtained from reference TRBV5-1 and TRBJ2-7, is as follows: KAGVTQTPRYLIKTRGQQVTLSCSPISGHRSVSWYQQTPGQGLQFLFEYFSETQRNKGNFPGRFSGRQFSNSRSEMNVSTLELGDSALYLCASSLVSGVEQYFGPGTRLTVT.

V usage is TRBV3-1 (or the pseudogene TRBV3-2) and J usage is TRBJ2-3; TRBD2 agrees at 7 bases. Germline V lookup: CDR1 LGHDT, CDR2 YNNKEL (reference sequence). The CDR3 totals 16 residues. The V and J ends lost 3 bases and 2 bases, in that order; junction bases with no gene match: 8. The CDR3 is CASSHALAELTDTQYF. CDR3 nucleotide sequence: TGTGCCAGCAGCCACGCTCTAGCGGAGCTCACAGATACGCAGTATTTT.

J is TRBJ1-2 and V is TRBV13; D might be TRBD1 (5 bases). Between the trimmed V and J ends, which lost 0 bases and 3 bases, there was a span of 8 bases. Germline V gene lookup returns CDR1 PRHDT and CDR2 FYEKMQ (reference sequence). The CDR3 covers 14 residues. DNA of the CDR3: TGTGCCAGCAGCTTAGGCAGGGATTACTATGGCTACACCTTC. Protein sequence: CASSLGRDYYGYTF.

The chain is built from TRBV14 and TRBJ1-6; tentatively, D is TRBD1 (5 bases). The V gene's germline CDR1 is SGHDN and CDR2 FVKESK. Trimming removed 1 base from V and 0 bases from J, with 10 bases in between. The CDR3 loop spans 17 amino acids. CDR3 sequence: CASSQGRGSSYNSPLHF. CDR3 in DNA: TGTGCCAGCAGCCAAGGTCGGGGGAGCTCCTATAATTCACCCCTCCACTTT.

This rearrangement joins TRBV12-3 or TRBV12-4 to TRBJ1-1; 7 bases map to TRBD1. This CDR3 has 13 amino acids. After removal of 3 bases from V and 6 bases from J, the junction contained 4 bases not matched to a gene. The CDR3 DNA reads TGTGCCAGCAGTTTCGTTGGGACAGCTGAAGCTTTCTTT. Amino acid sequence: CASSFVGTAEAFF.

The chain uses TRBV19 and TRBJ1-6, with 9 bases aligning to TRBD1. This CDR3 has 14 residues. Trimming cost V 8 bases and J 7 bases; bases outside gene matches: 6. Germline-derived CDR1 and CDR2 are LNHDA and SQIVND (reference sequence). This chain's CDR3 is CASSEDRGNSPLHF. As DNA, the CDR3 is TGTGCCAGTTCCGAGGACAGGGGCAATTCACCCCTCCACTTT.

The V and J genes are TRBV6-4 and TRBJ2-1, with 7 bases aligning to TRBD2. The CDR3 has 15 residues. Germline CDR1 is MRHNA and CDR2 is SNTAGT. V trimming: 4 bases; J trimming: 2 bases; junction bases outside the gene matches: 5. This CDR3 is CASSAQAGTYNEQFF. The CDR3 nucleotides read TGTGCCAGCAGTGCCCAAGCGGGGACCTACAATGAGCAGTTCTTC.

CDR3 in DNA: TGTGCCAGCTCACCACCGGGGAGTACTGAAGCTTTCTTT. Its protein product is CASSPPGSTEAFF. The chain combines TRBV18 with TRBJ1-1; no reliable D call. Trimming took off 0 bases at V and 5 bases at J, with 7 bases between the two ends. The CDR3 is 13 residues long. The germline CDR1 and CDR2 sequences are KGHSH and LQKENI.

This clone was observed a few times. The chain links TRBV5-6 to TRBJ2-7, with TRBD1 matching over 8 bases. The CDR3 covers 14 residues. V was clipped by 5 bases and J by 2 bases; unmatched bases: 6. Germline V lookup: CDR1 SGHDT, CDR2 YYEEEE. The CDR3 loop is CASSYRGTTYEQYF. The CDR3 DNA reads as TGTGCCAGCAGTTACAGGGGGACCACCTACGAGCAGTACTTC.

V and J are TRBV28 and TRBJ2-5, with a tentative D call TRBD2 (6 bases). Germline-derived CDR1 and CDR2 are MDHEN and SYDVKM. The germline V and J ends were trimmed by 1 base and 5 bases, with 11 bases remaining between them. CDR3 size: 14 residues. The CDR3 reads CASSLFRELETQYF. In nucleotides, the CDR3 is TGTGCCAGCAGTTTATTTCGGGAGTTGGAGACCCAGTACTTC.

The rearrangement joins TRBV5-1 to TRBJ1-3; no definite D call. V was pared by 0 bases and J by 0 bases, with 13 bases between. CDR1 and CDR2 from the germline V gene are SGHRS and YFSETQ. The CDR3 consists of 17 residues. The CDR3 bases are TGCGCCAGCAGCTTGGCCCCTACGCGAAGCTCTGGAAACACCATATATTTT. This encodes CASSLAPTRSSGNTIYF.

This sequence joins TRBV6-5 and TRBJ1-2; D may be TRBD1 (5 bases). The germline V gene encodes CDR1 MNHEY and CDR2 SVGAGI. The CDR3 loop spans 15 amino acids. The V and J ends lost 2 bases and 7 bases respectively, with 17 bases between them. CDR3 nucleotides: TGTGCCAGCAGTTACCGCCCCGTGGGGGGGGGTGGCTACACCTTC. As protein: CASSYRPVGGGGYTF.